This TCR beta chain stems from a study of regulatory T cells in long-lasting Graves disease. V trimming: 3 bases; J trimming: 7 bases; junction bases outside the gene matches: 11. Germline V gene data show CDR1 as SGHDT and CDR2 as YYEEEE. The CDR3 is 15 amino acids. Time point given: newly diagnosed GD, antithyroid drugs for less than 3 months. Extracted PBMC RNA gave rise to the TCR library. This clonotype was detected many times. Its antigen is still unknown. HTBI primers from iRepertoire and Arm-PCR of CDR3 regions yielded the TCR beta libraries. MiXCR, applied by TCRdb to the multiplex PCR reads, yields one record per CDR3 protein. The sample yields about 540,000 distinct CDR3 sequences, approximately 13% seen once. Study outcomes and limitations: Persistent disease favored TRBV28, TRBJ1-2 and TRBJ2-5.

The same data also went into a second study, on T cells in Graves' hyperthyroidism and ophthalmopathy. As reported in that work: Among the patients, aged 18 to 65, hyperthyroidism was newly diagnosed and had lasted under 2 months. TCR CDR3 regions were first amplified by RT-PCR with HTBI primers.

This material consisted of peripheral blood mononuclear cells (PBMCs), taken at new diagnosis, from a patient treated with antithyroid drugs. This TCR came from a man aged 25 to 40 with Graves disease. The V call is TRBV5-6, the J call TRBJ2-7; 9 bases fit TRBD1. The CDR3, as DNA: TGTGCCAGCAGCTGGGGTACAGGGGGCTATCGGGAGCAGTACTTC. This encodes CASSWGTGGYREQYF. The full variable domain, completed using reference TRBV5-6 and TRBJ2-7, is DAGVTQSPTHLIKTRGQQVTLRCSPKSGHDTVSWYQQALGQGPQFIFQYYEEEERQRGNFPDRFSGHQFPNYSSELNVNALLLGDSALYLCASSWGTGGYREQYFGPGTRLTVT.